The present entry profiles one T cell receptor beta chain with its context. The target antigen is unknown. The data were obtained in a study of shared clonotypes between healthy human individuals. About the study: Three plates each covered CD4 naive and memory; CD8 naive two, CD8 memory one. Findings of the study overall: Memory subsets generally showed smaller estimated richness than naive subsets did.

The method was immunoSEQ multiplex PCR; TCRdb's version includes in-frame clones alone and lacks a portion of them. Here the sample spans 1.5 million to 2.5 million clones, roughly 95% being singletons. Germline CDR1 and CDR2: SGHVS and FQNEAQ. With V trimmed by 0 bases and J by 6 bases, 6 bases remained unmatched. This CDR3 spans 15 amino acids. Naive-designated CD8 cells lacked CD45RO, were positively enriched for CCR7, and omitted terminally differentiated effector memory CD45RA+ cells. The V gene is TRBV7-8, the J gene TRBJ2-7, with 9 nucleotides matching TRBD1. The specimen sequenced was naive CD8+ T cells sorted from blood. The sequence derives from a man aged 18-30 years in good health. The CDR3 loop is CASSLALQGAVEQYF. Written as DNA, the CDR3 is TGTGCCAGCAGCTTAGCACTACAGGGGGCGGTCGAGCAGTACTTC.